What follows describes a single T cell receptor beta chain. Its target is not known. TCRdb keeps only in-frame clones here, not all; method: immunoSEQ multiplex PCR. Counted here are some 33,000 clones, about 79% occurring once; the ten biggest clones make up approximately 3%. The CDR3 runs to 14 residues. V shed 8 bases and J 6 bases; nucleotides not matched to a gene: 9. Germline V CDR1 and CDR2: MNHEY, SMNVEV (reference sequence). The data were taken from a study of high-grade serous ovarian cancer treatment subgroups. Tumor tissue was taken before any definitive surgery or chemotherapy was given. Findings and caveats of the study: Clonal relatedness tracked neoantigen level, and by trend copy number and mutation load.

The receptor was isolated from a human donor with high-grade serous ovarian cancer. The chain carries TRBV27 and TRBJ2-7, with 11 bases lining up with TRBD2. What was sequenced was tumor tissue. The CDR3 sequence is CASGVSGRAREQYF. CDR3 sequence (DNA): TGTGCCAGCGGGGTTAGCGGGAGGGCCCGCGAGCAGTACTTC.